The TCR beta chain under discussion was sequenced for a study of response to subunit inactivated influenza vaccine. This clonotype was detected a few times. Antigen unknown. V lost 6 bases and J lost 10; bases outside the gene matches: 9. In germline, CDR1 is DFQATT, CDR2 SNEGSKA (reference sequence). The CDR3 runs 14 residues. General observations from the study: Authors suggested each seasonal flu vaccination may recruit only limited numbers of new T cells.

TCRdb recomputed calls from the RT-PCR reads with MiXCR, one row per CDR3 protein. The sample records 500,000 or so distinct CDR3 sequences, 15% to 20% being singletons. Sequences were derived from CD4+ T cells sorted from PBMCs, sampled less than 25 months after vaccination. The source of this sequence is a man aged 50-75 years who received an inactivated influenza vaccine. The chain carries TRBV20-1 and TRBJ2-1; 13 bases map to TRBD2. The CDR3 nucleotides read TGCAGTGCCATCGGGACTAGCGGGACGACGGAGCAGTTCTTC. This encodes CSAIGTSGTTEQFF.